This is a list of T cell receptor beta chains from one sample in a study of cytomegalovirus exposure and HLA in healthy donors. Measured with immunoSEQ multiplex PCR; TCRdb has only the in-frame clones, and not every one. This table holds 150,000 to 200,000 clones, 84% found once. Sequencing was done on a sample of PBMCs. Receptors were obtained from a young woman in good health and CMV-seropositive. The CDR3 runs from the conserved cysteine through the conserved F or W. Each record gives: V gene, J gene, D gene, clone size, CDR3 DNA, CDR3 protein. A D gene is named only where the DNA matches it firmly. Size is omitted from some rows. Given values are once, few, many or a class for expanded clones.

v_gene: TRBV5-5
j_gene: TRBJ2-7
d_gene: -
abundance: -
CDR3nt: TGTGCCAGCAGCTTGTTGGTTCAGGTCCTCGAGCAGTACTTC
CDR3aa: CASSLLVQVLEQYF

v_gene: TRBV5-1
j_gene: TRBJ1-6
d_gene: -
abundance: -
CDR3nt: TGCGCCAGCAGCCCGGAGGGCTTCGGTTCACCCCTCCACTTT
CDR3aa: CASSPEGFGSPLHF

v_gene: TRBV7-2
j_gene: TRBJ2-3
d_gene: TRBD1
abundance: -
CDR3nt: TGTGCCAGCAGCTTGGATAGACAGGGATTAGAGGCAGATACGCAGTATTTT
CDR3aa: CASSLDRQGLEADTQYF

v_gene: TRBV5-1
j_gene: TRBJ1-1
d_gene: TRBD1
abundance: -
CDR3nt: TGCGCCAGCAGCAAAGCCACAGGGGGCACTGAAGCTTTCTTT
CDR3aa: CASSKATGGTEAFF

v_gene: TRBV25-1
j_gene: TRBJ2-5
d_gene: -
abundance: -
CDR3nt: TGTGCCAGCAGTGATTTTGTGGGCCAGACCCAGTACTTC
CDR3aa: CASSDFVGQTQYF

v_gene: TRBV25-1
j_gene: TRBJ2-3
d_gene: -
abundance: -
CDR3nt: TGTGCCAGCAGTGAAGAACTAAGGGATACGCAGTATTTT
CDR3aa: CASSEELRDTQYF

v_gene: TRBV5-4
j_gene: TRBJ1-1
d_gene: -
abundance: -
CDR3nt: TGTGCCAGCAGCTTAGAGGGTAGCACTGAAGCTTTCTTT
CDR3aa: CASSLEGSTEAFF

v_gene: TRBV5-1
j_gene: TRBJ2-1
d_gene: -
abundance: -
CDR3nt: TGCGCCAGCAGCTTGGCGGGAAGAGATGAGCAGTTCTTC
CDR3aa: CASSLAGRDEQFF

v_gene: TRBV13
j_gene: TRBJ2-3
d_gene: TRBD2
abundance: -
CDR3nt: TGTGCCAGCAGCCGTTGGACTAGCGGGGGCCCAGATACGCAGTATTTT
CDR3aa: CASSRWTSGGPDTQYF

v_gene: TRBV27
j_gene: TRBJ1-5
d_gene: TRBD1
abundance: -
CDR3nt: TGTGCCAGCAGACGATCACTACAGGGGGCCTATAGCAATCAGCCCCAGCATTTT
CDR3aa: CASRRSLQGAYSNQPQHF

v_gene: TRBV10-3
j_gene: TRBJ2-1
d_gene: -
abundance: once
CDR3nt: TGTGCCATCAGTCTTACAGGGTACAATGAGCAGTTCTTC
CDR3aa: CAISLTGYNEQFF

v_gene: TRBV11-1
j_gene: TRBJ2-7
d_gene: TRBD1
abundance: -
CDR3nt: TGTGCCAGCAGCTCCCCCGGCAGGGGGTCCTACGAGCAGTACTTC
CDR3aa: CASSSPGRGSYEQYF

v_gene: TRBV4-3
j_gene: TRBJ2-2
d_gene: TRBD2
abundance: -
CDR3nt: TGCGCCAGCAGCCCTGGGAGCGGGGGGGCCTTAGCCGGGGAGCTGTTTTTT
CDR3aa: CASSPGSGGALAGELFF

v_gene: TRBV4-1
j_gene: TRBJ2-5
d_gene: -
abundance: -
CDR3nt: TGCGCCAGCAGCCAAGAGGGGCTCGGGACTCCGCCCCACTTC
CDR3aa: CASSQEGLGTPPHF

v_gene: TRBV4-1
j_gene: TRBJ2-7
d_gene: TRBD2
abundance: few
CDR3nt: TGCGCCAGCAGCCTGGGACTAGCCTACGAGCAGTACTTC
CDR3aa: CASSLGLAYEQYF

v_gene: TRBV2
j_gene: TRBJ1-1
d_gene: -
abundance: -
CDR3nt: TGTGCCAGCAGTCGGAGGGCAATGAACACTGAAGCTTTCTTT
CDR3aa: CASSRRAMNTEAFF

v_gene: TRBV7-2
j_gene: TRBJ2-7
d_gene: TRBD2
abundance: -
CDR3nt: TGTGCCAGCAGCAGCATAGCGGGGGCCGGGTACGAGCAGTACTTC
CDR3aa: CASSSIAGAGYEQYF

v_gene: TRBV6-1
j_gene: TRBJ1-6
d_gene: -
abundance: -
CDR3nt: TGTGCCAGCGGATCCGGGACTGCTTTCTCACCCCTCCACTTT
CDR3aa: CASGSGTAFSPLHF

v_gene: TRBV6-5
j_gene: TRBJ2-3
d_gene: TRBD1
abundance: -
CDR3nt: TGTGCCAGCAGGCCAGGGGGCAGGTCCACAGATACGCAGTATTTT
CDR3aa: CASRPGGRSTDTQYF

v_gene: TRBV2
j_gene: TRBJ1-2
d_gene: -
abundance: -
CDR3nt: TGTGCCGTCCGGGGGGGCCCCTATGGCTACACCTTC
CDR3aa: CAVRGGPYGYTF

v_gene: TRBV7-9
j_gene: TRBJ2-3
d_gene: TRBD2
abundance: -
CDR3nt: TGTGCCAGCAGGGGACTAGCGGGGGAGTCTGGCTTCACAGATACGCAGTATTTT
CDR3aa: CASRGLAGESGFTDTQYF

v_gene: TRBV6-1
j_gene: TRBJ1-2
d_gene: TRBD1
abundance: -
CDR3nt: TGTGCCAGCAGGACAGGGATGGACTATGGCTACACCTTC
CDR3aa: CASRTGMDYGYTF

v_gene: TRBV7-6
j_gene: TRBJ2-7
d_gene: -
abundance: -
CDR3nt: TGTGCCAGCAGCTCAGGTGTAGGGGGAACCTACGAGCAGTACTTC
CDR3aa: CASSSGVGGTYEQYF

v_gene: TRBV6-1
j_gene: TRBJ1-3
d_gene: -
abundance: -
CDR3nt: TGTGCCAGCAGTGAAGCTACTGGTGGGCCCCACTCTGGAAACACCATATATTTT
CDR3aa: CASSEATGGPHSGNTIYF

v_gene: TRBV15
j_gene: TRBJ2-5
d_gene: -
abundance: -
CDR3nt: TGTGCCACCAGCAGAGATGCGGGCAGCCCAGAGACCCAGTACTTC
CDR3aa: CATSRDAGSPETQYF

v_gene: TRBV5-1
j_gene: TRBJ2-6
d_gene: -
abundance: -
CDR3nt: TGCGCCAGCAGCTTGGAAGCCTCTGGGGCCAACGTCCTGACTTTC
CDR3aa: CASSLEASGANVLTF

v_gene: TRBV6-1
j_gene: TRBJ2-1
d_gene: -
abundance: -
CDR3nt: TGTGCCAGCAGTATACAGGGGAGGAATTACAATGAGCAGTTCTTC
CDR3aa: CASSIQGRNYNEQFF

v_gene: TRBV5-8
j_gene: TRBJ2-3
d_gene: TRBD2
abundance: -
CDR3nt: TGTGCCAGCAGCGCCGGGACTAGCGGGGGGACCGATACGCAGTATTTT
CDR3aa: CASSAGTSGGTDTQYF

v_gene: TRBV27
j_gene: TRBJ1-2
d_gene: TRBD1
abundance: -
CDR3nt: TGTGCCAGCAGTTTAAAGGGACAGGGGGCTTGGGGCTACACCTTC
CDR3aa: CASSLKGQGAWGYTF

v_gene: TRBV6-5
j_gene: TRBJ2-5
d_gene: TRBD2
abundance: -
CDR3nt: TGTGCCAGCAGTTACAAGCGGGGGGACAAAGAGACCCAGTACTTC
CDR3aa: CASSYKRGDKETQYF

v_gene: TRBV6-1
j_gene: TRBJ2-7
d_gene: -
abundance: -
CDR3nt: TGTGCCAGCAGTGTACGGGAGACCGGCGAGCAGTACTTC
CDR3aa: CASSVRETGEQYF

v_gene: TRBV5-3
j_gene: TRBJ1-2
d_gene: -
abundance: -
CDR3nt: TGTGCCAGAAGCTTTGTTTCAGGTGGCTACACCTTC
CDR3aa: CARSFVSGGYTF

v_gene: TRBV11-2
j_gene: TRBJ1-5
d_gene: -
abundance: -
CDR3nt: TGTGCCAGCAGCTTAGATGGGCAAAGAGGGCAGCCCCAGCATTTT
CDR3aa: CASSLDGQRGQPQHF

v_gene: TRBV4-1
j_gene: TRBJ1-5
d_gene: -
abundance: -
CDR3nt: TGCGCCAGCAGCCACCGCGCCCAGGGGAATCAGCCCCAGCATTTT
CDR3aa: CASSHRAQGNQPQHF

v_gene: TRBV5-5
j_gene: TRBJ1-2
d_gene: TRBD1
abundance: -
CDR3nt: TGTGCCAGCAGCTTGGCACAGGGGGGCGGTGGCTATGGCTACACCTTC
CDR3aa: CASSLAQGGGGYGYTF

v_gene: TRBV15
j_gene: TRBJ2-7
d_gene: TRBD1
abundance: -
CDR3nt: TGTGCCACCAGCACAGGACAGGGCTACGAGCAGTACTTC
CDR3aa: CATSTGQGYEQYF

v_gene: TRBV11-2
j_gene: TRBJ1-1
d_gene: -
abundance: -
CDR3nt: TGTGCCAGCAGCTTCCCAGGGAACACTGAAGCTTTCTTT
CDR3aa: CASSFPGNTEAFF

v_gene: TRBV4-3
j_gene: TRBJ1-2
d_gene: -
abundance: -
CDR3nt: TGCGCCAGCAGCCAAGATGGCGGGACGGGTAACTATGGCTACACCTTC
CDR3aa: CASSQDGGTGNYGYTF

v_gene: TRBV6-5
j_gene: TRBJ2-7
d_gene: TRBD1
abundance: -
CDR3nt: TGTGCCAGCAGCCCCGGACAGGTGGCTACCGAGCAGTACTTC
CDR3aa: CASSPGQVATEQYF

v_gene: TRBV9
j_gene: TRBJ2-5
d_gene: TRBD1
abundance: -
CDR3nt: TGTGCCAGCAGCGCCGACAGGGGACGGGAGACCCAGTACTTC
CDR3aa: CASSADRGRETQYF

v_gene: TRBV7-8
j_gene: TRBJ2-6
d_gene: -
abundance: -
CDR3nt: TGTGCCAGCAGCCCCGTGGGGCCCTCTGGGGCCAACGTCCTGACTTTC
CDR3aa: CASSPVGPSGANVLTF

v_gene: TRBV9
j_gene: TRBJ2-1
d_gene: -
abundance: -
CDR3nt: TGTGCCAGCAGCGTGGGCTATGAGCAGTTCTTC
CDR3aa: CASSVGYEQFF

v_gene: TRBV5-4
j_gene: TRBJ1-5
d_gene: -
abundance: -
CDR3nt: TGTGCCAGCAGCGCAGGACCAGGGTGGAATCAGCCCCAGCATTTT
CDR3aa: CASSAGPGWNQPQHF

v_gene: TRBV10-3
j_gene: TRBJ1-1
d_gene: -
abundance: -
CDR3nt: TGTGCCATCAGTGAGTCGGGTCGGGAGGGAGCTTTCTTT
CDR3aa: CAISESGREGAFF

v_gene: TRBV19
j_gene: TRBJ1-1
d_gene: TRBD1
abundance: few
CDR3nt: TGTGCCAGTAGTCTCCGGCCGGGACAGGGGCGGTCTGAAGCTTTCTTT
CDR3aa: CASSLRPGQGRSEAFF

v_gene: TRBV4-2
j_gene: TRBJ1-5
d_gene: -
abundance: -
CDR3nt: TGTGCCAGCAGCCAAGATGGGTCAGGGGAGTTGAATCAGCCCCAGCATTTT
CDR3aa: CASSQDGSGELNQPQHF

v_gene: TRBV6-1
j_gene: TRBJ2-7
d_gene: TRBD1
abundance: -
CDR3nt: TGTGCCAGTTCCGCAGGGGGCTCCTACGAGCAGTACTTC
CDR3aa: CASSAGGSYEQYF